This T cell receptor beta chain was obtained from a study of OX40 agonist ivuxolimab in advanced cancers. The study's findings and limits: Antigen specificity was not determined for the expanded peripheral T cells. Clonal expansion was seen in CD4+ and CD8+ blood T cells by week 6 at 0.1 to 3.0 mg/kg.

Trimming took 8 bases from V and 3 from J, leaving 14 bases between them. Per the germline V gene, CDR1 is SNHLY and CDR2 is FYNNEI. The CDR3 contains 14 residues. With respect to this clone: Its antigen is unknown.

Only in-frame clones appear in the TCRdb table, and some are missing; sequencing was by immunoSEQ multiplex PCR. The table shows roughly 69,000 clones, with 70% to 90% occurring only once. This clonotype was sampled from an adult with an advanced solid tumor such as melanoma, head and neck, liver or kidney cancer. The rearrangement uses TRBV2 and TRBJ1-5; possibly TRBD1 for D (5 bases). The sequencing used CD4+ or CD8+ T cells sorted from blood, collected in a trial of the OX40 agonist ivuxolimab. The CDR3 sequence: CASSLRVPNQPQHF. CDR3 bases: TGTGCCAGCTCTCTCAGGGTCCCCAATCAGCCCCAGCATTTT.